The T cell receptor (beta chain) described here comes from a study of blood T cell repertoires in COVID-19. Turning to the study itself: PBMCs, B-cell-depleted T cells, or T cells were the source of the cDNA or gDNA that made up the material.

CDR1 LGHNA and CDR2 YNFKEQ come from the germline V gene. The CDR3 runs to 15 residues. The V gene end was trimmed by 1 base and the J gene end by 7 bases; junction bases not matched to a gene: 5. In the original workflow: How many nucleated cells were present was estimated from reference gene primer amplification. This table comes from immunoSEQ multiplex PCR, and its TCRdb copy is limited to in-frame clones, with some not included. The V and J calls and the clone size are those of that table, but D and trimming were determined from the DNA. Among 300,000 to 450,000 clones, more than 85% were seen once, and the ten largest hold 3%.

Input material: peripheral blood. This receptor was obtained from a human donor in a cohort sampled during active COVID-19. The chain couples TRBV4-2 to TRBJ2-5, with TRBD2 matching over 11 bases. The CDR3 DNA follows: TGTGCCAGCAGCCAAGCCGGGACTAGCGGTGCGACCCAGTACTTC. This encodes CASSQAGTSGATQYF.